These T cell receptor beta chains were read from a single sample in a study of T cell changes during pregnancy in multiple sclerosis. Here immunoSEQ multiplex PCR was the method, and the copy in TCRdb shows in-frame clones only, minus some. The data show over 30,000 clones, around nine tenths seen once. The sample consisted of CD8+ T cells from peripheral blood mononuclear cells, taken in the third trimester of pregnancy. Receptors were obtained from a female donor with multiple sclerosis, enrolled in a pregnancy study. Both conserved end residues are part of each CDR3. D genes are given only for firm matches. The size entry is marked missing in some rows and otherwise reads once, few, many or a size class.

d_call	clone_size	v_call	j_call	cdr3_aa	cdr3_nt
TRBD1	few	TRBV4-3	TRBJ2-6	CASSRWGPTGFTSGANVLTF	TGCGCCAGCAGCCGATGGGGGCCGACAGGGTTTACATCTGGGGCCAACGTCCTGACTTTC
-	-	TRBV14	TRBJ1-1	CASSQVTVSEAFF	TGTGCCAGCAGCCAAGTAACAGTCTCGGAAGCTTTCTTT
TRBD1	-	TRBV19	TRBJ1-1	CASGQGMNTEAFF	TGTGCCAGCGGACAGGGGATGAACACTGAAGCTTTCTTT
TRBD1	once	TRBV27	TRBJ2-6	CASSVDWGQGIPGANVLTF	TGTGCCAGCAGTGTCGATTGGGGACAGGGGATCCCTGGGGCCAACGTCCTGACTTTC
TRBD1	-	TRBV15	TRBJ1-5	CATSPGTGAEAIAHQPQHF	TGTGCCACCAGCCCGGGGACAGGGGCGGAAGCCATAGCCCATCAGCCCCAGCATTTT
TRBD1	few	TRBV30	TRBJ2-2	CAWKGATGELFF	TGTGCCTGGAAGGGGGCGACCGGGGAGCTGTTTTTT
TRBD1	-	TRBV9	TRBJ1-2	CASSVGQGAFGYTF	TGTGCCAGCAGCGTCGGACAGGGGGCTTTTGGCTACACCTTC
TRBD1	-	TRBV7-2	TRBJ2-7	CASSLGDRGPYNYF	TGTGCCAGCAGCTTAGGGGACAGGGGGCCCTACAACTACTTC
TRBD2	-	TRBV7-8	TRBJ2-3	CASSLGSGGATTDTQYF	TGTGCCAGCAGCTTAGGGTCCGGGGGGGCAACCACAGATACGCAGTATTTT
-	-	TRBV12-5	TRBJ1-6	CASGRTVTPPLHF	TGTGCTAGTGGTCGGACAGTTACGCCACCCCTCCACTTT
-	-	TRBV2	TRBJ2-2	CASLQSWGGGRTGELFF	TGTGCCAGCCTACAATCGTGGGGAGGAGGTCGTACCGGGGAGCTGTTTTTT
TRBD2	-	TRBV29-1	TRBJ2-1	CSVPTSGGADEQFF	TGCAGCGTTCCGACTAGCGGGGGGGCTGATGAGCAGTTCTTC
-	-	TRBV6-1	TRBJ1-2	CASSEGQDLGGYTF	TGTGCCAGCAGTGAAGGACAGGACTTAGGTGGCTACACCTTC
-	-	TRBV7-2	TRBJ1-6	CASSPTSSVYNSPLHF	TGTGCCAGCAGCCCTACTTCGTCGGTGTATAATTCACCCCTCCACTTT
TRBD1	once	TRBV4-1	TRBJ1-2	CASSPGQGNYGYTF	TGCGCCAGCAGCCCCGGACAGGGAAACTATGGCTACACCTTC
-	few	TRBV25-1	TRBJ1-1	CASSAEGSFTEAFF	TGTGCCAGCAGTGCGGAGGGGAGTTTTACTGAAGCTTTCTTT
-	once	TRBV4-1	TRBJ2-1	CASSQAQNNNEQFF	TGCGCCAGCAGCCAGGCCCAAAATAACAATGAGCAGTTCTTC
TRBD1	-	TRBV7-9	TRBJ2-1	CASSKTYRGNEQFF	TGTGCCAGCAGCAAAACGTACAGGGGAAATGAGCAGTTCTTC
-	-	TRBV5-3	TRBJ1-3	CARSDFRTDSGNTIYF	TGTGCCAGAAGCGACTTCAGGACTGACTCTGGAAACACCATATATTTT
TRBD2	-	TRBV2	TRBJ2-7	CASSRAGPRTWEQYF	TGTGCCAGCAGCAGAGCGGGACCCAGGACGTGGGAGCAGTACTTC
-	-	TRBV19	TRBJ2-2	CASSMGGTTGELFF	TGTGCCAGTAGTATGGGTGGGACAACCGGGGAGCTGTTTTTT
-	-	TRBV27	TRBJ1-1	CASSLWAMNTEAFF	TGTGCCAGCAGTTTGTGGGCTATGAACACTGAAGCTTTCTTT